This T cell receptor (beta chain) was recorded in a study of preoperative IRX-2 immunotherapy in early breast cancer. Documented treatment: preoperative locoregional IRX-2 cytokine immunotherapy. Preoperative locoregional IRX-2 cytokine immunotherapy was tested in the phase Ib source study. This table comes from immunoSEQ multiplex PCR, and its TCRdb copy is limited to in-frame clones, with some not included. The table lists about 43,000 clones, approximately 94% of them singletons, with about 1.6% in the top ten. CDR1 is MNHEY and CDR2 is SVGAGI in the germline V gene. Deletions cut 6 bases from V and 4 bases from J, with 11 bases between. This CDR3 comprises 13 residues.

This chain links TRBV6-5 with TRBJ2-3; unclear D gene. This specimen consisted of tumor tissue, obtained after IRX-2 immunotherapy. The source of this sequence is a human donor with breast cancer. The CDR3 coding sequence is TGTGCCAGCAGCCGCCCGACCTCAGATACGCAGTATTTT. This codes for CASSRPTSDTQYF.